The T cell receptor beta chain described here comes from a study of T cells in tuberculosis (dated by TCRdb to 2017 to 2018). Regarding the complete study: In the study, CD1B tetramers and high-throughput TCR immunosequencing were combined to characterize T cells specific for the mycobacterial lipid antigen glucose monomycolate (GMM). Active tuberculosis patient PBMC were archived before or within 7 days of starting standard anti-tuberculosis treatment. With approximately 11 people per group, a South African clinical cohort compared IGRA-negative adolescents, IGRA-positive adolescents with latent tuberculosis, and adults with active tuberculosis.

Turning to this clone: Its antigen remains undetermined. The input lacks base qualities; no much larger clone sits a single base away.

Beyond this particular receptor, the publication reports: Which clinical samples got chosen depended on the availability of cryopreserved specimens, and the active tuberculosis cases were adults, whereas the controls were adolescents. Using GEM motif frequencies, a classifier achieved about 65% accuracy, whereas a classifier built on the diverse GMM-specific repertoire got to less than 90% accuracy (AUROC around 0.87). Shorter CDR3-alpha lengths in active tuberculosis patients partly drove the smaller NN-distances, and the TCR-beta difference was not statistically significant. Compared with IGRA-negative controls, TCR-alpha repertoires from active tuberculosis had smaller mean NN-distances to GMM-specific TCRs, which suggests that these TCRs underwent clonal expansion.

CDR1 and CDR2, per the germline V gene (reference sequence), are SGHNT and YYREEE. The CDR3 measures 16 amino acids from cysteine to phenylalanine. The entry retains the CDR3 DNA only, 48 bases that are in frame from base 1. From V the trimming removes 2 bases and from J it removes 4 bases, while the gene matches leave 11 bases of the junction unaccounted for. The sample's time point label, in plain terms: new active TB diagnosis, blood taken before or within 7 days of starting treatment. Patients with active tuberculosis were defined as newly diagnosed, HIV-seronegative South African adults aged 18 years or older. Confirmation of active tuberculosis came from positive sputum smear microscopy and/or a positive M. tuberculosis culture. Immunosequencing was performed on unsorted cryopreserved PBMC, with 75,000 to 100,000 T cells per clinical donor covered on average. The immunoSEQ multiplex PCR assay was used to generate TCR libraries, with TCR-beta and/or TCR-alpha/delta assays applied to each sample. Amplified TCR libraries were sequenced on the Illumina high-throughput platform. From the authors' description of their analysis: Clustering and dimensionality reduction relied on pairwise TCRdist distances among GMM-specific receptors from T cells that were either sorted ex vivo or expanded in vitro. Each clinical repertoire received a mean NN-distance score, defined as the average TCRdist to the nearest 10% of tetramer-positive reference sequences. To compute GEM TCR motif frequency, the fraction of unique TCRs matching known GEM sequences by V/J usage and CDR3 length was calculated. Active tuberculosis was classified by linear discriminant analysis with leave-one-out cross-validation, implemented in scikit-learn. The clones in this table, taken by TCRdb from immuneACCESS, are in-frame only. Not every clone is retained; where verified, under half of the shortfall comes from an unresolved V gene, and the cause of the rest is unknown. V, J and clone size were drawn from that table, and D and trimming were deduced from the DNA. This sample comprises about 34,000 clones, approximately 93% of them detected only once. The ten largest clonotypes hold around 10% of the sample.

The rearranged segments are TRBV5-4 and TRBJ1-1; TRBD1 lines up with 7 middle nucleotides. The receptor's source is an adult with tuberculosis. Here the sequenced sample was PBMCs, taken at tuberculosis diagnosis. The CDR3 has the sequence CASSFFPRQGGTEAFF. The nucleotide sequence reads as follows: TGTGCCAGCAGCTTCTTCCCTCGACAGGGCGGCACTGAAGCTTTCTTT.